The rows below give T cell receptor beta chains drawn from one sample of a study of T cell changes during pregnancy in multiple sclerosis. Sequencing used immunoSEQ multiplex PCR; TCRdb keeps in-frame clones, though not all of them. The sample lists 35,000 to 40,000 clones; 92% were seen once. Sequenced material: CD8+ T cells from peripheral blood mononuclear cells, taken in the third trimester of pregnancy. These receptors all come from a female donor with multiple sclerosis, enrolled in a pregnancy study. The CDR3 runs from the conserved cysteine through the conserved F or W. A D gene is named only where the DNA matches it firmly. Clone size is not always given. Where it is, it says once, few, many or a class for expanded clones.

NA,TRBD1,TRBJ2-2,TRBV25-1,CASSVYGTGDTGELFF,TGTGCCAGCAGTGTATACGGGACAGGAGACACCGGGGAGCTGTTTTTT
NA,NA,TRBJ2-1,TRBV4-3,CASSQDLSLGGNEQFF,TGCGCCAGCAGCCAAGATTTATCCCTCGGGGGTAATGAGCAGTTCTTC
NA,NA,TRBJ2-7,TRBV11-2,CASSFRHGGYEQYF,TGTGCCAGCAGCTTTAGGCATGGCGGCTACGAGCAGTACTTC
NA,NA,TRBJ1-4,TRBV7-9,CASSSTGRNEKLFF,TGTGCCAGCAGTTCCACCGGGAGAAATGAAAAACTGTTTTTT
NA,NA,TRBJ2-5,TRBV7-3,CASSLGTTGAETQYF,TGTGCCAGCAGCTTAGGAACAACGGGAGCAGAGACCCAGTACTTC
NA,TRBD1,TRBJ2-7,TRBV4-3,CASSQSRDSGHEQYF,TGCGCCAGCAGCCAGAGCCGGGACAGTGGGCACGAGCAGTACTTC
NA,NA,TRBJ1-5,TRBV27,CASSFGPGLQPQHF,TGTGCCAGCAGTTTTGGGCCAGGGTTACAGCCCCAGCATTTT
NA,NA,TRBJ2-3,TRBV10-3,CAIMPQGDRNTQYF,TGTGCCATCATGCCCCAGGGCGATAGGAATACGCAGTATTTT
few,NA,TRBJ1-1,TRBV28,CASSHMNTEAFF,TGTGCCAGCAGTCACATGAACACTGAAGCTTTCTTT
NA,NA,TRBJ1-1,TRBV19,CASGGWPEAFF,TGTGCCAGCGGAGGGTGGCCTGAAGCTTTCTTT
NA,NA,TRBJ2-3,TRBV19,CASSQVSTDTQYF,TGTGCCAGTAGTCAGGTTAGCACAGATACGCAGTATTTT
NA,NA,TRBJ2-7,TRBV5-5,CASTQAGRSSYEQYF,TGTGCCAGCACCCAGGCGGGTAGGAGCTCCTACGAGCAGTACTTC
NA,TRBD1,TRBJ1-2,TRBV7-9,CASSPTGAFYGYTF,TGTGCCAGCAGCCCGACAGGGGCATTCTATGGCTACACCTTC
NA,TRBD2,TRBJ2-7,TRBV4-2,CASSHAFGEGLSYEQYF,TGTGCCAGCAGCCACGCCTTTGGGGAGGGCCTCTCCTACGAGCAGTACTTC
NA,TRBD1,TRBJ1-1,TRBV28,CASSLLRDRATEAFF,TGTGCCAGCAGTTTATTACGGGACAGGGCGACTGAAGCTTTCTTT
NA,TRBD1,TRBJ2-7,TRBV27,CASSPTGAYEQYF,TGTGCCAGCAGTCCCACAGGGGCCTACGAGCAGTACTTC
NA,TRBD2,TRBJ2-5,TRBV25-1,CASSEFSGRAVETQYF,TGTGCCAGCAGTGAATTTAGCGGGAGGGCCGTGGAGACCCAGTACTTC
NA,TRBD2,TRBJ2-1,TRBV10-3,CAISVETSGSGEQFF,TGTGCCATCAGTGTAGAGACTAGCGGGAGCGGTGAGCAGTTCTTC
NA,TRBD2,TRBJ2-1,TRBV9,CASSVRTSGAYNEQFF,TGTGCCAGCAGCGTACGGACTAGCGGGGCCTACAATGAGCAGTTCTTC
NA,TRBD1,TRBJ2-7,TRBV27,CASSFGTDPSYEQYF,TGTGCCAGCAGTTTCGGGACAGACCCTTCCTACGAGCAGTACTTC
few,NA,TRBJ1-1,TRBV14,CASSRSRNTEAFF,TGTGCCAGCAGCCGATCCAGGAACACTGAAGCTTTCTTT
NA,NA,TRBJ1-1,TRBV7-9,CASSLIRFESEAFF,TGTGCCAGCAGCTTAATCCGGTTCGAATCCGAAGCTTTCTTT
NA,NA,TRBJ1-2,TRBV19,CASSLAGGYTF,TGTGCCAGTAGTCTGGCGGGTGGCTACACCTTC
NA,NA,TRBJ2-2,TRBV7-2,CASSLPEDLELFF,TGTGCCAGCAGTCTCCCGGAGGATTTAGAGCTGTTTTTT
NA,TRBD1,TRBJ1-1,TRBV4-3,CASSQKTGHTEAFF,TGCGCCAGCAGCCAAAAGACAGGGCATACTGAAGCTTTCTTT
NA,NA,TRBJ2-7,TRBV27,CASRSLMEQYF,TGTGCCAGCAGGTCCCTTATGGAGCAGTACTTC
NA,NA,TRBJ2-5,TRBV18,CASSPPRQGILRGQETQYF,TGTGCCAGCTCACCACCGCGGCAGGGGATTCTGCGGGGGCAAGAGACCCAGTACTTC
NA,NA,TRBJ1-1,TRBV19,CASSIRENTEAFF,TGTGCCAGTAGTATCAGGGAGAACACTGAAGCTTTCTTT
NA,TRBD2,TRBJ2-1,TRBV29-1,CSVEGLAGDTYNEQFF,TGCAGCGTTGAGGGACTAGCGGGGGACACCTACAATGAGCAGTTCTTC
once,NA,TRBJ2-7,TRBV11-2,CASSLEGRVFDTYEQYF,TGTGCCAGCAGCTTAGAGGGCAGGGTCTTTGACACCTACGAGCAGTACTTC
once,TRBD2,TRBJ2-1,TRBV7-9,CASSLVVATSGRGRDEQFF,TGTGCCAGCAGCTTAGTCGTCGCTACTAGCGGGAGGGGAAGGGATGAGCAGTTCTTC